This T cell receptor beta chain was sequenced for a study of shared clonotypes between healthy human individuals (dated by TCRdb to 2018 to 2020). In the study overall: A few men and a couple of women, aged 18 to 49 years, made up the cohort. Each donor's leukapheresis produced roughly between about 0.8 and 8.9 billion PBMCs. Different laboratories and diverse techniques were used to prepare libraries and sequence TCR repertoires, to increase sequencing depth and limit assay-specific biases. For each donor, three plates each were used for CD4 naive and CD4 memory, two plates were used for CD8 naive, and one plate was used for CD8 memory. The study deeply sequenced blood TCR repertoires of about 5 healthy adults to estimate repertoire size and the extent of clonotype sharing between individuals.

For the CD8 naive samples, CD45RO-negative cells were positively selected for CCR7, yielding a CD45RA+CCR7+ population from which TemRA cells were excluded. Healthy HIV-negative adults with no recently reported acute infections or vaccinations were included as donors. Every donor was a Caucasian adult residing in Nashville, Tennessee, USA. Blood was collected by leukapheresis, and PBMCs were isolated by Ficoll-Histopaque density gradient centrifugation and then cryopreserved in liquid nitrogen vapor phase. Analytical flow cytometry was used to check the purity and quantity of every magnetically sorted T cell population. Genomic DNA was isolated from every sorted fraction and measured by UV absorbance on a Nanodrop 2000c. Using the deep immunoSEQ assay, TCR CDR3 regions were amplified from genomic DNA by multiplex PCR. Extracted genomic DNA from each cell subset was distributed evenly across all wells of several immunoSEQ 96-well plates, and each plate was treated as a replicate. For sorted subsets, approximately 210 ng genomic DNA, equal to 25,000 to 35,000 T cell genomes, was loaded into each replicate PCR. Purified libraries were quantified with a Qubit 3.0 fluorometer, sized on a Bioanalyzer 2100, and re-quantified with the KAPA Library Quantification kit. Each immunoSEQ 96-well plate was sequenced on its own single-read 150-cycle Illumina NextSeq 550 flow cell. The authors' analysis ran thus. The immunoSEQ output contained only junctional sequences without quality scores, so filtering could not match that applied to full-length reads. To assign V/J genes and CDR3, sequences were annotated against IMGT germline references using PyIR, a Python wrapper for IgBLAST v1.9. Reads were removed for weak V/J assignments (E-value above 1e-6), missing CDR3, stop codons, out-of-frame junctions, or ambiguous translated residues. V3J clonotypes were defined as sequences sharing the same inferred V gene, J gene, and CDR3 amino acid sequence. Percentage overlap between repertoires was computed as shared unique clonotypes divided by the size of the smaller repertoire. RTK rarefaction, the Chao1 estimator, and Recon v2.1 estimates of unobserved clonotypes were used to assess repertoire richness. Generation probabilities were computed with OLGA for all TCRbeta clonotypes obtained by the gDNA method from a few donors. In TCRdb, the immuneACCESS table is reduced to in-frame sequences with V and J assigned. These tables do not hold every clone; where another copy was compared, an unresolved V gene accounts for under half, and the others remain unexplained. Clonal size and the V and J genes are those of that table, whereas D and trimming came from the DNA. The sample table shows 1.5 million to 2.5 million clones, and approximately 94% are seen once. The ten largest clones capture 1% to 1.5% of the sample.

Regarding this clone: Its antigen has not been determined. No base quality values were provided; no much bigger clone lies one nucleotide off.

Beyond this particular receptor, the publication reports: Only blood was sampled, and tissue TCR repertoires likely differ from those in blood. Pairwise subsampling indicated that sequencing depth was expected to affect the degree of clonotype sharing among donors. Naive subsets generally had larger estimated clonotype richness than memory subsets did. Across several donors, approximately 5% of naive CD4, roughly 3.4% of naive CD8, 2% to 2.5% of memory CD4, and under 0.45% of memory CD8 clonotypes were shared. Because the study included a small number of donors, the genetic and exposure-history diversity represented was limited. Compared with non-shared clonotypes, clonotypes shared by all four sorted-subset donors had higher generation probabilities. Rarefaction of sorted-subset datasets indicated incomplete sequencing despite the large sequencing depth.

The CDR3 starts with the cysteine, ends with the phenylalanine, and has 18 residues. Only CDR3 DNA is held: 54 bases, read in frame from base 1. According to the germline V gene (reference sequence), CDR1 reads MNHEY and CDR2 reads SMNVEV. V has 1 base trimmed and J has 0 bases trimmed; junction bases matching no gene number 9. This sequence was found in a man between 18 and 29 years old in good health. Sequencing used naive CD8+ T cells sorted from blood. Taken with the paper, the label for cell subset or site translates to: CD45RA+CCR7+. Rearrangement joined TRBV27 to TRBJ2-1, with 7 bases in between that match TRBD2. Read as DNA, the sequence is TGTGCCAGCAGTTTATGGGGGGGACTAAGTGGCTCCTACAATGAGCAGTTCTTC. Translated, it reads CASSLWGGLSGSYNEQFF.